The 20 T cell receptor beta chains presented below share a single source sample, sequenced in a study of shared clonotypes between healthy human individuals. Sequencing was performed with immunoSEQ multiplex PCR; in TCRdb, only in-frame clones are kept and a portion is missing. Here the sample spans about 2.4 million clones, approximately 94% being singletons. The sample was naive CD4+ T cells from PBMCs. Subset denoted: CD45RA+ positively selected. The receptors derive from a man aged 18 to 30 in good health. Some clones in this sample may be carry-over from other donors' samples.

In its sample, this clone was seen once. V and J are TRBV2 and TRBJ2-1, with TRBD2 matching over 10 bases. CDR3 length equals 15 residues. Germline CDR1 reads SNHLY; CDR2 reads FYNNEI. V trimming: 6 bases; J trimming: 4 bases; junction bases outside the gene matches: 6. The CDR3 here is CASSLGLAAYNEQFF. The CDR3 DNA follows: TGTGCCAGCAGCCTCGGACTAGCGGCGTACAATGAGCAGTTCTTC.

Comment on this clone: Other DNA sequences within the sample encode an identical CDR3. This chain uses TRBV6-5 with TRBJ1-1, with D perhaps matching TRBD1 (5 bases). With 0 bases removed from V and 5 bases from J, the gap between germline ends came to 7 bases. The CDR3 spans 13 residues. Per the germline V gene, CDR1 is MNHEY and CDR2 is SVGAGI. DNA of the CDR3: TGTGCCAGCAGTTACTCTTGGGGGACTGAAGCTTTCTTT. Its translation: CASSYSWGTEAFF.

V and J are TRBV2 and TRBJ2-7; 9 bases are a match to TRBD1. V trimming: 8 bases; J trimming: 1 base; junction bases outside the gene matches: 15. The CDR3 runs to 17 residues. Germline CDR1 and CDR2: SNHLY and FYNNEI. CDR3 coding DNA: TGTGCCAGCCACCCCGGACAGGGGACGGGAGGATCCTACGAGCAGTACTTC. This encodes CASHPGQGTGGSYEQYF.

This clone was seen only once. This chain joins TRBV5-1 and TRBJ1-3; D unresolved. Germline CDR1 reads SGHRS; CDR2 reads YFSETQ. The V end was cut by 0 bases, the J end by 15 bases, with 16 bases between. The CDR3 loop spans 13 amino acids. CDR3 amino acids: CASSLAVDSVPYF. DNA of the CDR3: TGCGCCAGCAGCTTGGCGGTGGACTCCGTCCCATATTTT.

The rearrangement uses TRBV7-9 and TRBJ2-5; D gene uncertain. Germline-derived CDR1 and CDR2 are SEHNR and FQNEAQ (reference sequence). Trimming pared 1 base from V and 3 bases from J, leaving 15 bases between. The CDR3 has 16 amino acids. CDR3 bases: TGTGCCAGCAGCTTAGTGCTTAGTACAGACAAAGAGACCCAGTACTTC. Protein product: CASSLVLSTDKETQYF.

The J gene is TRBJ2-2, the V gene TRBV27; no clear D gene. Trimming stripped 6 bases from V and 2 bases from J, with 10 bases between. Germline CDR1 and CDR2: MNHEY and SMNVEV (reference sequence). The CDR3 length is 14 residues. The CDR3 DNA sequence: TGTGCCAGCAGACAGCTTTCCAACACCGGGGAGCTGTTTTTT. This sequence encodes CASRQLSNTGELFF.

V is TRBV7-8 and J is TRBJ2-3; D is possibly TRBD2 (5 bases). Germline loops: CDR1 SGHVS, CDR2 FQNEAQ. This CDR3 spans 16 amino acids. Trimming cost V 1 base and J 4 bases, with 15 bases left between them. The CDR3 sequence: CASSLVGFGGADTQYF. The CDR3 DNA sequence: TGTGCCAGCAGCTTAGTCGGTTTCGGAGGCGCAGATACGCAGTATTTT.

This chain connects TRBV19 to TRBJ1-5; 10 bases match TRBD1. Per germline, CDR1 LNHDA and CDR2 SQIVND (reference sequence). Trimming cost V 4 bases and J 7 bases; bases outside gene matches: 7. The CDR3 spans 15 residues. The CDR3 loop reads CASSTGDRGRQPQHF. CDR3 in DNA: TGTGCCAGTAGTACGGGGGACAGGGGACGACAGCCCCAGCATTTT.

The chain joins TRBV19 to TRBJ1-2, with no clear D. V was clipped by 4 bases and J by 4 bases, with 7 bases between them. The CDR3 spans 12 residues. The germline CDR1 and CDR2 sequences are LNHDA and SQIVND (reference sequence). The DNA of the CDR3 is TGTGCCAGTAGTACACAGATCTATGGCTACACCTTC. Protein sequence: CASSTQIYGYTF.

The V call is TRBV7-3, the J call TRBJ2-4, with TRBD1 matching 8 bases. Germline V lookup: CDR1 SGHTA, CDR2 FQGTGA. Trimming at V came to 5 bases and at J to 7 bases, leaving 10 bases not matched to a gene. This CDR3 contains 15 residues. CDR3 DNA: TGTGCCAGCAGCATTCAGGGGGACAGGTTGAACATTCAGTACTTC. It codes for CASSIQGDRLNIQYF.

The chain uses TRBV7-3 and TRBJ2-1; 8 bases are shared with TRBD2. The CDR3 loop spans 16 amino acids. The V and J ends lost 5 bases and 9 bases, in that order; junction bases with no gene match: 15. From germline, CDR1 is SGHTA and CDR2 FQGTGA. CDR3 in DNA: TGTGCCAGCAGCCCTCCGGGACTAGTGTCCCTCGGTGAGCAGTTCTTC. It encodes CASSPPGLVSLGEQFF.

The V gene is TRBV5-5, the J gene TRBJ2-3; TRBD2 matches 9 bases. Germline CDR1 and CDR2: SGHKS and YYEKEE (reference sequence). The trim removed 3 bases at V and 6 bases at J, leaving 2 bases unmatched. The CDR3 covers 13 residues. CDR3 sequence (DNA): TGTGCCAGCAGCTCCAGCGGGAGGGATACGCAGTATTTT. This gives the protein CASSSSGRDTQYF.

The chain employs TRBV5-1 and TRBJ1-4; a possible D gene is TRBD1 (5 bases). The CDR3 runs to 15 residues. Trimming shortened V by 4 bases and J by 0 bases, and 10 bases separated the two germline ends. CDR1 is SGHRS, CDR2 YFSETQ, per germline. CDR3: CASSIVGATNEKLFF. DNA of the CDR3: TGCGCCAGCAGCATAGTAGGGGCAACTAATGAAAAACTGTTTTTT.

This chain links TRBV4-1 with TRBJ2-5, with D perhaps assigned TRBD1 or TRBD2 (5 bases each). V lost 1 base, J lost 11 bases, and 17 bases lay in between. The CDR3 sequence is 14 residues long. Germline lookup yields CDR1 MGHRA and CDR2 YSYEKL. This CDR3 reads CASSQGAGLGEQYF. CDR3 nucleotide sequence: TGCGCCAGCAGCCAAGGGGCAGGGCTAGGGGAGCAGTACTTC.

A remark on this clone: Other nucleotide sequences from this sample produce the same CDR3. The chain is built from TRBV5-4 and TRBJ2-7; 10 positions match TRBD1. V was pared by 2 bases and J by 4 bases, with 6 bases of the junction left unmatched. The CDR3 has 15 residues. Per germline, CDR1 SGHNT and CDR2 YYREEE (reference sequence). Here the CDR3 reads CASSFRTGGTYEQYF. The CDR3 nucleotides read TGTGCCAGCAGCTTCCGGACAGGGGGAACATACGAGCAGTACTTC.

The rearrangement joins TRBV10-3 to TRBJ1-1, with 9 positions matching TRBD1. There are 14 residues in the CDR3. From germline, CDR1 is ENHRY and CDR2 SYGVKD. V was clipped by 4 bases and J by 3 bases; unmatched bases: 3. The CDR3 DNA follows: TGTGCCATCAGTGGACAGGGGGGCTACACTGAAGCTTTCTTT. Translated, it gives CAISGQGGYTEAFF.

V gene TRBV5-1 combines with J gene TRBJ2-5; no firm D call. The J call may be in error: the DNA end matches TRBJ2-7 better. The germline V gene encodes CDR1 SGHRS and CDR2 YFSETQ. The CDR3 runs to 14 residues. The CDR3 loop is CASSLESYSYEQYF. CDR3 in DNA: TGCGCCAGCAGCTTGGAGAGCTACTCCTACGAGCAGTACTTC.

V is TRBV30 and J is TRBJ1-1; no clear D. The CDR3 consists of 12 residues. Trimming cost V 5 bases and J 3 bases, with 10 bases left between them. Germline V lookup: CDR1 GTSNPN, CDR2 SVGIG (reference sequence). CDR3 bases: TGTGCCTGGGGGAGGAGGGACACTGAAGCTTTCTTT. It specifies CAWGRRDTEAFF.

This sequence joins TRBV10-3 and TRBJ1-2, with D tentatively TRBD1 (6 bases). Germline V gene lookup returns CDR1 ENHRY and CDR2 SYGVKD. CDR3 length: 16 residues. V shed 2 bases and J shed 8 bases, with 21 bases lying between them. CDR3 amino acids: CAISEAPKMFRGGYTF. The CDR3 nucleotides read TGTGCCATCAGTGAGGCCCCGAAGATGTTCAGGGGCGGCTACACCTTC.

V usage is TRBV6-6 and J usage is TRBJ2-4; tentative D call: TRBD1 (5 bases). CDR3 size: 16 residues. Trimming cost V 5 bases and J 5 bases, with 19 bases left between them. CDR1 and CDR2 (germline): MNHNY, SVGAGI (reference sequence). CDR3 bases: TGTGCCAGCAGTAACCCCGAAAGGGGTCGGCAAAACATTCAGTACTTC. Protein sequence: CASSNPERGRQNIQYF.